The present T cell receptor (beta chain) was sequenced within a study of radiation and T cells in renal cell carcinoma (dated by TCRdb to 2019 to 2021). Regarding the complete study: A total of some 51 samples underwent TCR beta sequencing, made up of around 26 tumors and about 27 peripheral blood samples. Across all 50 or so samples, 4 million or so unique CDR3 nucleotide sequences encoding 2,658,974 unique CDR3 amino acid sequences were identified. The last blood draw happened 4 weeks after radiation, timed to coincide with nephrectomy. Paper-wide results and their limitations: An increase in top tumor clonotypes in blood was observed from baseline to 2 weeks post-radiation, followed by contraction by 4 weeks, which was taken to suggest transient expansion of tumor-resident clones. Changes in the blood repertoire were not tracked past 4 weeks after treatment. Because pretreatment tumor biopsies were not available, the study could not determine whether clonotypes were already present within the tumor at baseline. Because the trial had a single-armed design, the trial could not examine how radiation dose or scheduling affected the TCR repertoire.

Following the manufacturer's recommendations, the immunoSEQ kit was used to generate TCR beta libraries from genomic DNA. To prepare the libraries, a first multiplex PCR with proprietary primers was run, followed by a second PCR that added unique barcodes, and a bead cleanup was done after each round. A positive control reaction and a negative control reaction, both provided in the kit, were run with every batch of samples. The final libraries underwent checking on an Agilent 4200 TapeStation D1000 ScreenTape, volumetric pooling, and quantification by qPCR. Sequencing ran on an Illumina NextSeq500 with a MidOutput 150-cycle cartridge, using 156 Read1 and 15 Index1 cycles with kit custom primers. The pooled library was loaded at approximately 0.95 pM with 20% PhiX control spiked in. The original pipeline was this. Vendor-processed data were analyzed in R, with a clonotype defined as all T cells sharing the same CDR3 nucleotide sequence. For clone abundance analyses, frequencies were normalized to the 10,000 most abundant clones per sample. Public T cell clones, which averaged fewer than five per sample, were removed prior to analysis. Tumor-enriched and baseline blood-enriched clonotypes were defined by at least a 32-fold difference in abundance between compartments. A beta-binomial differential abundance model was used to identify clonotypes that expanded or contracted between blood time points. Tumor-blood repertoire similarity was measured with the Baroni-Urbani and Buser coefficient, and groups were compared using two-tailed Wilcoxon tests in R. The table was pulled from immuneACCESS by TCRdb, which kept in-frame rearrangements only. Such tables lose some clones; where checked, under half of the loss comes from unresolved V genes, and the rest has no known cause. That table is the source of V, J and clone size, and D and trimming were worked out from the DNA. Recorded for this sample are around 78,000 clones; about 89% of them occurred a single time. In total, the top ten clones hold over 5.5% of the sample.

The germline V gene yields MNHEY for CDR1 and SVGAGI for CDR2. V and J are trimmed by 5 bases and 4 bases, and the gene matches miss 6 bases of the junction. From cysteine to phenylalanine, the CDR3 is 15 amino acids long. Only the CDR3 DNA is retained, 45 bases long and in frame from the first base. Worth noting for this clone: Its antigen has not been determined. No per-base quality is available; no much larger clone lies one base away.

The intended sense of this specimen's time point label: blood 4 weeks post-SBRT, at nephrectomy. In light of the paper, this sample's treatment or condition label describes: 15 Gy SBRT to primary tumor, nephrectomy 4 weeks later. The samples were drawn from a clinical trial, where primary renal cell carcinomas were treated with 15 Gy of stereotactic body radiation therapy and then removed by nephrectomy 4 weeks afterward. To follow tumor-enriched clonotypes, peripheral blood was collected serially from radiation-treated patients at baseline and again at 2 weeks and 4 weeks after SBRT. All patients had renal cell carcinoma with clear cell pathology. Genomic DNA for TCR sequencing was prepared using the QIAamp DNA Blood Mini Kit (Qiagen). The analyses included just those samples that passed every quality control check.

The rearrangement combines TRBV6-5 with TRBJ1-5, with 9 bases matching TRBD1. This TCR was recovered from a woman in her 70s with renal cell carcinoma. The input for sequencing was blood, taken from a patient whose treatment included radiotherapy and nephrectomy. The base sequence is TGTGCCAGCAGTCTTTTCGGACAGGGGAATCAGCCCCAGCATTTT. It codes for CASSLFGQGNQPQHF.